Described below is a single TCR beta chain sequence and its context. Antigen specificity is unknown. PCR involved 60 Vbeta and 13 Jbeta primers. The repertoire was sequenced with immunoSEQ multiplex PCR; TCRdb's copy has only in-frame clones and lacks some. The profile shows about 140,000 clones, 73% of them singletons. The data stem from a study of cytomegalovirus exposure and HLA in healthy donors. The CDR3 runs 14 residues. The germline V gene encodes CDR1 KGHSH and CDR2 LQKENI. V dropped 0 bases and J dropped 0 bases, with 3 bases sitting between them. The study's findings and limits: In all likelihood, a cluster of highly shared sequence variants was a sequencing artifact. Most subjects' HLA-A and HLA-B alleles were reportedly predicted from TCR beta sequences.

The rearrangement uses TRBV18 and TRBJ1-5; D remains ambiguous. The TCR was taken from a woman between 35 and 50 years old in good health and CMV-seronegative. The sample taken for sequencing was PBMCs. The CDR3 is CASSPPNSNQPQHF. The CDR3 nucleotides read TGTGCCAGCTCACCACCTAATAGCAATCAGCCCCAGCATTTT.